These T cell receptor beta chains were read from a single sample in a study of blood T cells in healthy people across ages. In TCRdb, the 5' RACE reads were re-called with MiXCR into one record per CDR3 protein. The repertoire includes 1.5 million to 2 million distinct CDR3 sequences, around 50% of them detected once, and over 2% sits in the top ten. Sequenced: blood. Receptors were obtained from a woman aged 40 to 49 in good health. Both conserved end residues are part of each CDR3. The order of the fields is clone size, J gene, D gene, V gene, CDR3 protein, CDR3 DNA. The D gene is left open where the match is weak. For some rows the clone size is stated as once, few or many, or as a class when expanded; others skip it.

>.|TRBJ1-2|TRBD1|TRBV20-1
CSAPGTGLYYGYTF
TGCAGTGCACCCGGGACAGGACTTTACTATGGCTACACCTTC
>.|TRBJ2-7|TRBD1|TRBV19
CAGRPGTGGYEQYF
TGTGCCGGTAGGCCCGGGACAGGGGGGTACGAGCAGTACTTC
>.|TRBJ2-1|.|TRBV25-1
CASSERGGDEQFF
TGTGCCAGCAGTGAAAGGGGGGGGGATGAGCAGTTCTTC
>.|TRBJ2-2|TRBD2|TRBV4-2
CANSQVALAGGLAGELFF
TGTGCCAACAGCCAAGTAGCGCTAGCGGGGGGGCTTGCCGGGGAGCTGTTTTTT
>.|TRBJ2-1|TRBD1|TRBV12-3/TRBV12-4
CASRQGQGVKNEQFF
TGCGCCAGCAGGCAGGGACAGGGTGTGAAAAATGAGCAGTTCTTC
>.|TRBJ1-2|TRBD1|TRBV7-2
CASSRQTGGSYYGYTF
TGTGCCAGCAGCCGGCAAACAGGGGGTAGTTACTATGGCTACACCTTC
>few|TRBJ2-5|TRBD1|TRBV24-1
CATSDLDREETQYF
TGTGCCACCAGTGATTTGGACAGGGAAGAGACCCAGTACTTC
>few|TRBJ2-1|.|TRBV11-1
CASSFRQGGYNEQFF
TGTGCCAGCAGCTTCAGACAGGGAGGCTACAATGAGCAGTTCTTC
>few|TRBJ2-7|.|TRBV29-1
CSVEGGFGHPLYEQYF
TGCAGCGTTGAAGGCGGCTTCGGACATCCCCTATACGAGCAGTACTTC
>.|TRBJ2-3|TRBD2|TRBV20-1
CSASPGVAGGYTQYF
TGCAGTGCTAGCCCCGGGGTAGCGGGGGGATATACGCAGTATTTT
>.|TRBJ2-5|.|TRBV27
CASSLTRSREAQYF
TGTGCCAGCAGTTTAACGAGGTCTAGGGAGGCCCAGTACTTC
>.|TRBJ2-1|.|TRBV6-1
CAVSVSSYNEQFF
TGTGCTGTCTCGGTGAGCTCCTACAATGAGCAGTTCTTC
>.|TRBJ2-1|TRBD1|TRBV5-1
CASSLVVTGVGTTETQFF
TGCGCCAGCAGCTTGGTCGTGACAGGGGTCGGCACAACGGAGACCCAGTTCTTC
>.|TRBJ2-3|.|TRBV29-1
CSVPHPGQGTDTQYF
TGCAGCGTCCCACACCCCGGGCAGGGCACAGATACGCAGTATTTT
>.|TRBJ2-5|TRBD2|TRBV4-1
CASSQTSGGVQETQYF
TGCGCCAGCAGCCAGACTAGCGGGGGAGTCCAAGAGACCCAGTACTTC
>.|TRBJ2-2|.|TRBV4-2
CASSQELWRSGELFF
TGTGCCAGCAGCCAAGAGTTATGGCGTTCCGGGGAGCTGTTTTTT
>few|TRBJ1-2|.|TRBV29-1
CSVEEGEGSYGYTF
TGCAGCGTTGAAGAGGGGGAGGGCAGCTATGGCTACACCTTC
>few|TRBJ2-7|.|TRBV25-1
CASSECRQADGYEQYF
TGTGCCAGCAGTGAATGTCGTCAGGCCGACGGATACGAGCAGTACTTC
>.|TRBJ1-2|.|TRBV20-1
CSARGGFPGYTF
TGCAGTGCTAGAGGGGGGTTCCCAGGCTACACCTTC
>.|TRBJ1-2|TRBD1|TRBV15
CATSARQGGGYTF
TGTGCCACCAGCGCCCGACAGGGCGGGGGCTACACCTTC
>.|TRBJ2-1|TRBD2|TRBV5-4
CASSPGLVVEQFF
TGTGCCAGCAGCCCGGGACTAGTCGTCGAGCAGTTCTTC
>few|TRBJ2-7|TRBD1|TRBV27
CASTPWPHRGLPYEQYF
TGTGCCAGCACCCCCTGGCCGCACAGGGGGCTCCCCTACGAGCAGTACTTC
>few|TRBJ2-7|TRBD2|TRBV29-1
CSVGGLGISYEQYF
TGCAGCGTTGGAGGACTAGGGATCTCCTACGAGCAGTACTTC
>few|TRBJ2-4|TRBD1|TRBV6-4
CASRTSSGTGGAQSIAKNIQYF
TGTGCCAGCAGGACCTCCTCCGGGACAGGGGGCGCACAGTCGATTGCCAAAAACATTCAGTACTTC
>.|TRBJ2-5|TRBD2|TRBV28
CASSARTSGGALQETQYF
TGTGCCAGCAGTGCAAGGACTAGCGGGGGGGCCCTCCAAGAGACCCAGTACTTC
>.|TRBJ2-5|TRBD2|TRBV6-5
CASSYRGLAGGAQETQYF
TGTGCCAGCAGTTACCGGGGACTAGCGGGGGGCGCCCAAGAGACCCAGTACTTC
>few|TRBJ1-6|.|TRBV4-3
CASSQDLNPSYNSPLHF
TGCGCCAGCAGCCAAGATCTGAACCCCTCCTATAATTCACCCCTCCACTTT
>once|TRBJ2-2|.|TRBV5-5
CASSQDLLSHTGELFF
TGTGCCAGCAGCCAGGATCTTTTGAGCCACACCGGGGAGCTGTTTTTT
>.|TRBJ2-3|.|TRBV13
CASSSWADTQYF
TGTGCCAGCAGCTCGTGGGCAGATACGCAGTATTTT
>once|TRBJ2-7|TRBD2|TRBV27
CASSLFGGEGYEQYF
TGTGCCAGCAGTTTATTTGGGGGGGAAGGATACGAGCAGTACTTC
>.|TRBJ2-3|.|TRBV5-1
CASSFGGGWGSDTQYF
TGCGCCAGCAGCTTTGGGGGCGGATGGGGGTCAGATACGCAGTATTTT
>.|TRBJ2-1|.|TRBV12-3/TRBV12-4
CASTRLPSNNEQFF
TGTGCCAGCACCCGACTTCCCAGTAACAATGAGCAGTTCTTC
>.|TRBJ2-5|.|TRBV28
CASSYPLGLQETQYF
TGTGCCAGCAGTTACCCCTTAGGCCTCCAAGAGACCCAGTACTTC
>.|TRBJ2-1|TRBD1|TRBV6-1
CASKPDRRKTWVNDEQFF
TGTGCCAGCAAACCGGACAGGAGGAAAACATGGGTGAACGATGAGCAGTTCTTC
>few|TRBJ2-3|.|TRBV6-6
CASSYLGPMATDTQYF
TGTGCCAGCAGTTACCTGGGTCCCATGGCCACAGATACGCAGTATTTT
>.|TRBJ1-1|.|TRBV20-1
CSAPHMGRKNTEAFF
TGCAGTGCTCCCCATATGGGACGGAAGAACACTGAAGCTTTCTTT
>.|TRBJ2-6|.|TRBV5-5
CASSVYPDTSGANVLTF
TGTGCCAGCAGCGTGTATCCGGACACCTCTGGGGCCAACGTCCTGACTTTC
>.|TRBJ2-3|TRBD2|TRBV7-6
CASSQTSGGMTDTQYF
TGTGCCAGCAGCCAGACTAGCGGGGGGATGACAGATACGCAGTATTTT
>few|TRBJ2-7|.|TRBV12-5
CASGLGSRGREGYEQYF
TGTGCTAGTGGTTTGGGGTCAAGGGGGAGGGAGGGCTACGAGCAGTACTTC
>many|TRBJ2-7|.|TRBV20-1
CSARDPVSYEQYF
TGCAGTGCTAGAGACCCGGTCTCCTACGAGCAGTACTTC
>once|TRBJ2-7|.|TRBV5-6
CVSSGGTVYEQYF
TGTGTCAGCAGCGGCGGGACGGTTTACGAGCAGTACTTC
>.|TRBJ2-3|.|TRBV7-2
CASSPPTGAPSRTDTQYF
TGTGCCAGCAGCCCCCCGACAGGAGCCCCCTCCCGCACAGATACGCAGTATTTT
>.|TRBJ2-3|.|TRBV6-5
CASSYHGVRGHDTQYF
TGTGCCAGCAGTTACCACGGAGTCAGAGGGCACGATACGCAGTATTTT
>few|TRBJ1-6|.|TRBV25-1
CASSESGNSPLHF
TGTGCCAGCAGTGAATCGGGAAATTCACCCCTCCACTTT
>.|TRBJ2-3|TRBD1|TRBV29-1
CSVETGRTDTQYF
TGCAGCGTTGAGACAGGGAGAACAGATACGCAGTATTTT
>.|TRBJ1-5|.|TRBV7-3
CASSPGPGDQPQHF
TGTGCCAGCAGCCCGGGCCCGGGGGATCAGCCCCAGCATTTT
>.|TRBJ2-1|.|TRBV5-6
CASSSNGRSSYNEQFF
TGTGCCAGCAGTTCGAACGGGAGAAGCTCCTACAATGAGCAGTTCTTC
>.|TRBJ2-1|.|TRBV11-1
CAGSLGDVSSYNEQFF
TGTGCCGGCAGCTTAGGGGACGTTAGCTCCTACAATGAGCAGTTCTTC
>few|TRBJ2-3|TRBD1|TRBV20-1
CSASIRQGADTQYF
TGCAGTGCTAGCATTCGACAGGGCGCAGATACGCAGTATTTT
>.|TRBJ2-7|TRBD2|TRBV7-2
CASSFLTAGGPYEQYF
TGTGCCAGCAGCTTCCTAACAGCGGGGGGGCCCTACGAGCAGTACTTC
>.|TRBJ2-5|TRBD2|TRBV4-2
CASSQDDLAGGGETQYF
TGTGCCAGCAGCCAAGATGACCTAGCGGGGGGCGGGGAGACCCAGTACTTC
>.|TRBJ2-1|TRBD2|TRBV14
CASTLGSGGSNEQFF
TGTGCCAGCACCCTGGGGAGCGGGGGATCCAATGAGCAGTTCTTC
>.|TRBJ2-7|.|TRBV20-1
CSANHGTAAYEQYF
TGCAGTGCTAATCACGGGACGGCAGCCTACGAGCAGTACTTC
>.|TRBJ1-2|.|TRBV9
CASSPRVGREDGYTF
TGTGCCAGCAGCCCGAGGGTCGGGAGGGAAGATGGCTACACCTTC
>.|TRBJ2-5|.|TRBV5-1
CASSSGTSNQETQYF
TGCGCCAGCAGCTCAGGGACGAGCAATCAAGAGACCCAGTACTTC
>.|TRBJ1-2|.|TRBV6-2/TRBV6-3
CASGWADLGLSGGYTF
TGTGCCAGCGGATGGGCCGACCTGGGCCTATCTGGAGGCTACACCTTC